The 21 T cell receptor beta chains listed next were all sequenced from one sample in a study of somatic mutations in cytotoxic T cells in rheumatoid arthritis. Assay used: immunoSEQ multiplex PCR; TCRdb lists only in-frame clones, some missing. The data show approximately 20,000 clones, over 75% seen once. The sample was CD8+ T cells sorted from blood. These receptors all stem from a woman between 45 and 65 years old in good health.

The chain couples TRBV6-1 to TRBJ1-1; D is perhaps TRBD1 (5 bases). In germline, CDR1 is MNHNS, CDR2 SASEGT. Trimming took 6 bases from V and 8 from J, leaving 16 bases between them. This CDR3 comprises 13 residues. The CDR3 here is CASSSLGRVEAFF. The CDR3 DNA reads TGTGCCAGCAGCTCCCTGGGCAGGGTGGAAGCTTTCTTT.

The chain employs TRBV28 and TRBJ1-1, with D perhaps TRBD1 (5 bases). The V and J ends lost 5 bases and 0 bases respectively, with 13 bases between them. This CDR3 has 15 residues. CDR1 and CDR2 (germline): MDHEN, SYDVKM. In DNA, the CDR3 is TGTGCCAGCAGTAGGGGCCGAGGGTTGAACACTGAAGCTTTCTTT. Translated: CASSRGRGLNTEAFF.

The rearrangement joins TRBV12-5 to TRBJ1-1, with D uncertain. CDR1 and CDR2 from the germline V gene are LGHNT and FRNRAP. Trimming took 0 bases from V and 3 from J, leaving 17 bases between them. The CDR3 length is 17 residues. CDR3 amino acids: CASGLVLEGKRDTEAFF. The CDR3 nucleotides are TGTGCTAGTGGTTTGGTACTTGAGGGTAAGCGGGACACTGAAGCTTTCTTT.

This clone was detected a few times. V and J are TRBV20-1 and TRBJ1-2; D is unclear. There are 11 residues in the CDR3. V dropped 0 bases and J dropped 8 bases, with 7 bases sitting between them. Germline CDR1 is DFQATT and CDR2 is SNEGSKA (reference sequence). Here the CDR3 DNA reads TGCAGTGCTAGAGAAGGGCAGGGCTACACCTTC. Its protein is CSAREGQGYTF.

The gene calls are TRBV19 and TRBJ2-4; 11 bases line up with TRBD2. There are 19 residues in the CDR3. J gave up 2 bases and V 3 bases, and 12 bases lay outside the gene matches. Germline CDR1 LNHDA, CDR2 SQIVND (reference sequence). In nucleotides, the CDR3 is TGTGCCAGTAGTATGGGACTAGCGGTCGGTGGCCTAACCAAAAACATTCAGTACTTC. It encodes CASSMGLAVGGLTKNIQYF.

The V and J genes are TRBV27 and TRBJ2-5; the match to TRBD2 covers 11 bases. Per the germline V gene, CDR1 is MNHEY and CDR2 is SMNVEV (reference sequence). V was clipped by 5 bases and J by 5 bases; unmatched bases: 13. The CDR3 sequence is 17 residues long. CDR3 bases: TGTGCCAGCAGTAACACCCAAAGGGGACTAGCGGAGGAGACCCAGTACTTC. It specifies CASSNTQRGLAEETQYF.

J is TRBJ2-5 and V is TRBV7-2; a weak D match, TRBD2 (7 bases). The germline V gene encodes CDR1 SGHTA and CDR2 FQGNSA. Between the trimmed V and J ends, which lost 1 base and 1 base, there was a span of 10 bases. This CDR3 is built from 15 residues. The CDR3 sequence: CASSLGGGPQETQYF. CDR3 in DNA: TGTGCCAGCAGCTTAGGGGGGGGGCCCCAAGAGACCCAGTACTTC.

V usage is TRBV11-2 and J usage is TRBJ2-3; no definite D call. This CDR3 comprises 15 residues. V lost 1 base and J 1 base, leaving 9 bases between the germline ends. CDR1 is SGHAT, CDR2 FQNNGV, per germline. CDR3 sequence: CASSLAYGRTDTQYF. The DNA of the CDR3 is TGTGCCAGCAGCTTAGCATACGGCCGCACAGATACGCAGTATTTT.

This clone appeared a few times. The chain recombines TRBV6-1 with TRBJ2-3; the D gene is possibly TRBD2 (5 bases). CDR1 and CDR2 (germline): MNHNS, SASEGT. The ends were cut back, 1 base at V and 2 bases at J, with 10 bases in the middle. The CDR3 contains 15 residues. The CDR3 DNA sequence: TGTGCCAGCAGTGAAGAAGTAGCGATCACAGATACGCAGTATTTT. Translating gives CASSEEVAITDTQYF.

V usage is TRBV4-2 and J usage is TRBJ1-2; 11 positions match TRBD1. Germline CDR1 is LGHNA and CDR2 is YNFKEQ. CDR3 length equals 16 residues. Trimming cost V 3 bases and J 4 bases; bases outside gene matches: 7. The CDR3 region is CASSQSGQGAGYGYTF. The CDR3 nucleotides are TGTGCCAGCAGCCAGTCAGGACAGGGGGCTGGCTATGGCTACACCTTC.

The genes are TRBV2 and TRBJ2-2; TRBD2 agrees at 12 bases. Unmatched junction bases numbered 7, after V lost 8 bases and J lost 6 bases. The CDR3 runs 15 residues. From germline, CDR1 is SNHLY and CDR2 FYNNEI. CDR3 in DNA: TGTGCCAGCGGTGGACTAGCGGGAATTGCCGGGGAGCTGTTTTTT. Protein: CASGGLAGIAGELFF. Using reference TRBV2 and TRBJ2-2 for the parts outside the CDR3, the full variable domain is EPEVTQTPSHQVTQMGQEVILRCVPISNHLYFYWYRQILGQKVEFLVSFYNNEISEKSEIFDDQFSVERPDGSNFTLKIRSTKLEDSAMYFCASGGLAGIAGELFFGEGSRLTVL.

This chain links TRBV5-3 with TRBJ2-1, with TRBD2 matching over 9 bases. TRBV5-3 is an open reading frame whose function is uncertain. Losses at the gene ends were 8 bases for V and 8 bases for J; bases not matched to a gene: 14. The CDR3 spans 15 residues. As DNA, the CDR3 is TGTGCCAGGCCCCTGGCGGGAGGGAAGTGGTATGAGCAGTTCTTC. Its protein is CARPLAGGKWYEQFF.

The chain combines TRBV30 with TRBJ2-7; D unclear. The V and J ends lost 0 bases and 3 bases respectively, with 9 bases between them. Germline CDR1 reads GTSNPN; CDR2 reads SVGIG (reference sequence). The length of the CDR3 is 13 residues. In DNA form, the CDR3 reads TGTGCCTGGAGTGTTAATCAATTCTACGAGCAGTACTTC. Its protein is CAWSVNQFYEQYF.

The gene calls are TRBV7-8 and TRBJ2-3, with 12 bases aligning to TRBD2. Per the germline V gene, CDR1 is SGHVS and CDR2 is FQNEAQ. This CDR3 has 17 amino acids. J gave up 6 bases and V 0 bases, and 7 bases lay outside the gene matches. The DNA for the CDR3 is TGTGCCAGCAGCTTAGCGATACTAGCGGGAGGTGTGGATACGCAGTATTTT. This gives the protein CASSLAILAGGVDTQYF.

In its sample, this clone was seen once. The chain joins TRBV7-9 to TRBJ2-1, with 14 bases that match TRBD2. Looked up from germline, CDR1 is SEHNR and CDR2 is FQNEAQ (reference sequence). This CDR3 has 16 amino acids. J gave up 10 bases and V 4 bases, and 9 bases lay outside the gene matches. The CDR3 spells CASSSSGTSGSQEQFF. DNA for the CDR3: TGTGCCAGCAGCTCGTCCGGGACTAGCGGGAGTCAGGAGCAGTTCTTC.

The chain uses TRBV5-1 and TRBJ2-2; 7 nucleotides match TRBD2. The CDR3 sequence is 15 residues long. The V segment lost 2 bases and the J segment 1 base; nucleotides outside the gene matches: 2. Germline V gene sequence: CDR1 SGHRS, CDR2 YFSETQ. The CDR3 loop reads CASSFQRGNTGELFF. The CDR3 DNA reads TGCGCCAGCAGCTTCCAGCGGGGGAACACCGGGGAGCTGTTTTTT. Based on the CDR3 plus reference TRBV5-1 and TRBJ2-2, the full variable domain is KAGVTQTPRYLIKTRGQQVTLSCSPISGHRSVSWYQQTPGQGLQFLFEYFSETQRNKGNFPGRFSGRQFSNSRSEMNVSTLELGDSALYLCASSFQRGNTGELFFGEGSRLTVL.

The rearrangement links TRBV7-6 to TRBJ1-1, with TRBD1 as a possible D gene (5 bases). The germline gives CDR1 SGHVS, CDR2 FNYEAQ. V gave up 1 base and J gave up 3 bases, with 12 bases separating them. This CDR3 contains 15 residues. The CDR3 loop is CASSLDYGGDTEAFF. The CDR3 nucleotides read TGTGCCAGCAGCTTAGATTATGGGGGAGACACTGAAGCTTTCTTT.

The rearrangement joins TRBV7-2 to TRBJ2-1; 13 bases fit TRBD2. CDR3 length equals 15 residues. The germline V gene encodes CDR1 SGHTA and CDR2 FQGNSA. V lost 4 bases to trimming and J lost 8 bases; unmatched junction nucleotides: 5. CDR3 in DNA: TGTGCCAGCAGCTCCGGGACTAGCGGGGTGGATGAGCAGTTCTTC. Protein product: CASSSGTSGVDEQFF.

V usage is TRBV6-4 and J usage is TRBJ2-3; 8 bases fit TRBD2. Trimming took 6 bases from V and 1 from J; bases not matched to a gene: 6. This CDR3 region has 15 residues. From germline, CDR1 is MRHNA and CDR2 SNTAGT. The CDR3 protein is CASSVSGEGTDTQYF. The CDR3 coding sequence is TGTGCCAGCAGCGTTAGCGGGGAGGGCACAGATACGCAGTATTTT.

The V gene is TRBV28, the J gene TRBJ2-7; no definite D call. V was shortened by 9 bases and J by 3 bases, with 12 bases between the two germline ends. The CDR3 spans 12 residues. Germline V CDR1 and CDR2: MDHEN, SYDVKM. DNA for the CDR3: TGTGCCAGTTCGGGCATGCTCTACGAGCAGTACTTC. Translating it yields CASSGMLYEQYF.

The genes are TRBV5-6 and TRBJ1-4; perhaps TRBD1 as D (5 bases). Germline CDR1 and CDR2: SGHDT and YYEEEE. With 2 bases removed from V and 5 bases from J, the gap between germline ends came to 16 bases. The length of the CDR3 is 16 residues. CDR3: CASSLGTALLNEKLFF. The DNA of the CDR3 is TGTGCCAGCAGCTTAGGGACGGCACTTTTGAATGAAAAACTGTTTTTT.